The source of this T cell receptor (beta chain) is a study of blood T cell repertoires in COVID-19. Study overall: Sources were T cells, B-cell-depleted T cells, or PBMCs; the material itself was cDNA or gDNA.

Only a few counts were recorded for this clone. The V segment lost 4 bases and the J segment 3 bases; nucleotides outside the gene matches: 3. The CDR3 contains 14 residues. Germline CDR1 and CDR2: SGDLS and YYNGEE. Per the original data handling: Estimation of nucleated cell counts relied on the amplification of reference gene primers. Libraries were prepared by immunoSEQ multiplex PCR; TCRdb keeps only in-frame clonotypes and omits some of them. V and J calls and clone size are given by that table; D and trimming were obtained from the DNA. The top ten hold less than 5% of the sample, which has around 96,000 clones, around 96% seen once.

The chain links TRBV9 to TRBJ2-7, with 11 bases aligning to TRBD2. This TCR came from a human donor with active COVID-19. The donor label of this sample is uncertain. The sequenced sample was peripheral blood. The CDR3 region is CASSSGTSGYEQYF. As DNA, the CDR3 is TGTGCCAGCAGCTCCGGGACTAGCGGCTACGAGCAGTACTTC. The full variable domain, with the rest looked up from reference TRBV9 and TRBJ2-7, is DSGVTQTPKHLITATGQRVTLRCSPRSGDLSVYWYQQSLDQGLQFLIQYYNGEERAKGNILERFSAQQFPDLHSELNLSSLELGDSALYFCASSSGTSGYEQYFGPGTRLTVT.